Listed below are T cell receptor beta chains from one sample, sequenced in a study of shared clonotypes between healthy human individuals. The assay was immunoSEQ multiplex PCR, and TCRdb's table has in-frame clones only and misses some. The repertoire holds about 1.1 million clones, with around 77% as singletons. The sequenced sample was memory CD4+ T cells from PBMCs. The receptors derive from a man younger than 30 in good health. Some clones in this sample may be carry-over from other donors' samples. Each CDR3 is given without its conserved first and last residue. The size of a clone is reported for some rows only, either as once, few or many, or as a class for expanded clones.

clone size: few
J gene: TRBJ2-3
V gene: TRBV7-3
CDR3 length: 13
CDR3 protein: ASSLRFGDGDTQY

clone size: once
J gene: TRBJ1-5
V gene: TRBV9
CDR3 length: 13
CDR3 protein: ASTRLQGSNQPQH

clone size: .
J gene: TRBJ2-3
V gene: TRBV7-2
CDR3 length: 13
CDR3 protein: ASSLGLAASNTQY

clone size: .
J gene: TRBJ2-3
V gene: TRBV7-3
CDR3 length: 12
CDR3 protein: ASSSQGAQATQY

clone size: .
J gene: TRBJ2-7
V gene: TRBV28
CDR3 length: 11
CDR3 protein: ASSPRVLREQY

clone size: .
J gene: TRBJ2-3
V gene: TRBV5-1
CDR3 length: 13
CDR3 protein: ASRGLAGAQDTQY

clone size: .
J gene: TRBJ2-3
V gene: TRBV13
CDR3 length: 13
CDR3 protein: ASSLGYVTEYTQY

clone size: .
J gene: TRBJ2-3
V gene: TRBV19
CDR3 length: 15
CDR3 protein: ASSMAPGQGRGDTQY

clone size: .
J gene: TRBJ1-4
V gene: TRBV7-9
CDR3 length: 10
CDR3 protein: ASRRLDKELF

clone size: .
J gene: TRBJ2-7
V gene: TRBV7-2
CDR3 length: 15
CDR3 protein: ASSSRISGRDPYEQY

clone size: .
J gene: TRBJ2-5
V gene: TRBV20-1
CDR3 length: 9
CDR3 protein: SSGYQETQY

clone size: once
J gene: TRBJ2-7
V gene: TRBV5-1
CDR3 length: 11
CDR3 protein: ASSPSGRYEQY

clone size: few
J gene: TRBJ2-1
V gene: TRBV4-2
CDR3 length: 15
CDR3 protein: ASSQDPVVGSHNEQF

clone size: .
J gene: TRBJ2-3
V gene: TRBV4-2
CDR3 length: 13
CDR3 protein: ASSQEPGQGDTQY

clone size: few
J gene: TRBJ1-1
V gene: TRBV10-3
CDR3 length: 11
CDR3 protein: AISDLGPPEAF

clone size: once
J gene: TRBJ1-5
V gene: TRBV5-1
CDR3 length: 13
CDR3 protein: ASSLKTGGGQPQH

clone size: .
J gene: TRBJ1-1
V gene: TRBV29-1
CDR3 length: 9
CDR3 protein: SVNEKGKRF

clone size: once
J gene: TRBJ2-7
V gene: TRBV28
CDR3 length: 12
CDR3 protein: ASSPRTGAYEQY

clone size: .
J gene: TRBJ1-3
V gene: TRBV19
CDR3 length: 11
CDR3 protein: ASSWTVGNTIY